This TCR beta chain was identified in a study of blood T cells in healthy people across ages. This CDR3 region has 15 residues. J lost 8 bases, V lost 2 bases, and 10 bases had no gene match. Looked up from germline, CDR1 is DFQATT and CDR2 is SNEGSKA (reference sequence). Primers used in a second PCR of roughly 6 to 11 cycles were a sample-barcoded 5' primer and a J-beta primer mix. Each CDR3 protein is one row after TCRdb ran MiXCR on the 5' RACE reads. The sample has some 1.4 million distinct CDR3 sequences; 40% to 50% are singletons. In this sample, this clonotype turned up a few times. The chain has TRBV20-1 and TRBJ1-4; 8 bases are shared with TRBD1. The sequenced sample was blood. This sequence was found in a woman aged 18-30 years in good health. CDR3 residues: CSARYRTGTIEKLFF. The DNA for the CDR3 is TGCAGTGCTAGATACCGGACAGGGACGATAGAAAAACTGTTTTTT.